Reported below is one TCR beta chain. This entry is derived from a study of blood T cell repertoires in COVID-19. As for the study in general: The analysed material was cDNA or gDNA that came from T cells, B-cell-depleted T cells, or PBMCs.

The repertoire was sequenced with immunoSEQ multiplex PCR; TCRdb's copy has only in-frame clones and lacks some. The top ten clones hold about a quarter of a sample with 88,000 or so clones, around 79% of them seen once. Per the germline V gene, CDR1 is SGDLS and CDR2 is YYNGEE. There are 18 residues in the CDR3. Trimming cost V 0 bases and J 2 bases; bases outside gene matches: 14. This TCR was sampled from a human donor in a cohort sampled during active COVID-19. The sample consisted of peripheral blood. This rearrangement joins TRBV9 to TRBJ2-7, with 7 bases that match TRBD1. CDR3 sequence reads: CASSVEQGPLTGPYEQYF. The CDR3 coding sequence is TGTGCCAGCAGCGTAGAACAGGGGCCACTTACCGGCCCCTACGAGCAGTACTTC.